The 8 T cell receptor beta chains reported below all come from one sample, sequenced in a study of cytomegalovirus exposure and HLA in healthy donors. Primers included in the PCR were 60 Vbeta and 13 Jbeta primers. Sequencing was performed with immunoSEQ multiplex PCR; in TCRdb, only in-frame clones are kept and a portion is missing. This table holds about 140,000 clones, 70% to 85% found once. The sequenced sample consisted of PBMCs. The receptors stem from a woman aged 40 to 50 in good health and CMV-seronegative.

The rearrangement links TRBV28 to TRBJ2-5; D may be TRBD2 (6 bases). Trimming took off 2 bases at V and 12 bases at J, with 16 bases between the two ends. Germline V CDR1 and CDR2: MDHEN, SYDVKM. The CDR3 consists of 13 residues. CDR3 sequence: CASSLQLRGFEYF. The CDR3 region has the DNA TGTGCCAGCAGTTTACAACTTCGGGGGTTTGAGTACTTC.

This clone has a single count. J is TRBJ2-7 and V is TRBV27; D remains ambiguous. V was pared by 3 bases and J by 4 bases, with 16 bases between. Germline V gives CDR1 MNHEY, CDR2 SMNVEV (reference sequence). The CDR3 covers 15 residues. Here the CDR3 reads CASSFADLAPYEQYF. The CDR3 DNA reads as TGTGCCAGCAGTTTCGCCGACTTAGCCCCTTACGAGCAGTACTTC.

This chain uses TRBV11-2 with TRBJ1-4; D perhaps matches TRBD1 (5 bases). The CDR3 runs 12 residues. V lost 11 bases, J lost 7 bases, and 14 bases lay in between. From germline, CDR1 is SGHAT and CDR2 FQNNGV. The CDR3 DNA sequence: TGTGCCGTCCGAGCGGGGGTTGAAAAACTGTTTTTT. Protein product: CAVRAGVEKLFF.

This chain links TRBV10-3 with TRBJ2-7; no firm D call. The germline V gene encodes CDR1 ENHRY and CDR2 SYGVKD. The germline V and J ends were trimmed by 10 bases and 3 bases, with 22 bases remaining between them. This CDR3 is 15 amino acids long. CDR3 sequence (DNA): TGTGCCACATCCTCGGCCGACACATTGATCTACGAGCAGTACTTC. It encodes CATSSADTLIYEQYF.

This chain joins TRBV7-2 and TRBJ1-1; 10 bases fit TRBD1. The CDR3 runs to 16 residues. Germline trimming cut 2 bases from V and 4 bases from J; bases unmatched to any gene: 7. Germline V gene lookup returns CDR1 SGHTA and CDR2 FQGNSA. CDR3 residues: CASSLFGTGESTEAFF. The CDR3 nucleotides read TGTGCCAGCAGCTTATTCGGGACAGGGGAGAGCACTGAAGCTTTCTTT.

The rearrangement uses TRBV27 and TRBJ1-2; 8 nucleotides align to TRBD1. The germline CDR1 and CDR2 sequences are MNHEY and SMNVEV (reference sequence). Germline trimming cut 5 bases from V and 8 bases from J; bases unmatched to any gene: 7. The CDR3 has 13 amino acids. The CDR3 bases are TGTGCCAGCAGTCCAATACAGGGGGGAGGCTACACCTTC. Protein sequence: CASSPIQGGGYTF.

The chain employs TRBV5-6 and TRBJ2-2, with no clear D. Germline-derived CDR1 and CDR2 are SGHDT and YYEEEE. Trimming shortened V by 3 bases and J by 1 base, and 13 bases separated the two germline ends. This CDR3 region has 16 residues. The CDR3 DNA reads as TGTGCCAGCAGCTCAACCTTACAACAGAACACCGGGGAGCTGTTTTTT. The encoded protein is CASSSTLQQNTGELFF.

V and J are TRBV27 and TRBJ2-7, with 9 bases fitting TRBD1. Trimming took 4 bases from V and 0 from J; bases not matched to a gene: 4. CDR1 and CDR2 (germline): MNHEY, SMNVEV (reference sequence). The CDR3 spans 15 residues. CDR3 residues: CASSSGQGLSYEQYF. CDR3 nucleotide sequence: TGTGCCAGCAGTTCGGGACAGGGCCTCTCCTACGAGCAGTACTTC.